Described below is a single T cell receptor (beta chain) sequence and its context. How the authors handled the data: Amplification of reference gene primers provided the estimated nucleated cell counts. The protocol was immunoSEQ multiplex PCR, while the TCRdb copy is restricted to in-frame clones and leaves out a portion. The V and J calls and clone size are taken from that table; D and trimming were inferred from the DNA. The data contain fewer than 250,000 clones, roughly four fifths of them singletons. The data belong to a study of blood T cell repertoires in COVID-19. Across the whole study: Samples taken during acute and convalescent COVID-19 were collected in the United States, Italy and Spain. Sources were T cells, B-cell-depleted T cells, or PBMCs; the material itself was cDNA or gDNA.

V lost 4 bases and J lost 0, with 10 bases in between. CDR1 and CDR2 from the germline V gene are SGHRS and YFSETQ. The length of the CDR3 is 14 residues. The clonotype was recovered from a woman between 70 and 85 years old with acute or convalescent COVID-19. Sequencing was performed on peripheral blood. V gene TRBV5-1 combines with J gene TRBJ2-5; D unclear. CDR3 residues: CASSLGQNQETQYF. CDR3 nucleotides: TGCGCCAGCAGCCTTGGGCAGAACCAAGAGACCCAGTACTTC.